One T cell receptor beta chain is described in this entry. Participants came from fewer than 25 US areas, aged about 18 to 89 years. The study assigned cohorts using participant-reported clinical history. Repertoires were generated with immunoSEQ multiplex PCR, while TCRdb's copy carries only in-frame clones and drops some. This sample has a few hundred thousand clones, with around 87% found just once. This sample was included in a study of blood T cell repertoires in COVID-19. The CDR3 is 14 amino acids. Germline CDR1 reads SGHTA; CDR2 reads FQGNSA. The V and J ends lost 4 bases and 8 bases respectively, with 15 bases between them.

This TCR derives from a woman between 45 and 65 years old who had recovered from COVID-19. Material: PBMCs or T cells enriched from blood (not recorded which). The chain joins TRBV7-2 to TRBJ2-1; perhaps TRBD2 as D (5 bases). In nucleotides, the CDR3 is TGTGCCAGCAGCTACGACGGACTTAGGGATGAGCAGTTCTTC. It yields the protein CASSYDGLRDEQFF.